This T cell receptor beta chain was sequenced during a study of Graves' ophthalmopathy and Graves' hyperthyroidism. The authors amplified TCR beta CDR3 regions from RNA transcripts. First-round RT-PCR used HTBI primers; second-round multiplex PCR followed. Using its own MiXCR run on the multiplex PCR reads, TCRdb lists one record per CDR3 protein. The repertoire has approximately 480,000 distinct CDR3 sequences, approximately 14% of them found once; the top ten carry 8% to 10%. This clonotype was observed a few times. CDR1 is KGHDR and CDR2 is SFDVKD in the germline V gene. The CDR3 runs to 19 residues. J was trimmed by 4 bases and V by 3 bases; bases with no gene match: 11. Pregnant or lactating patients and those with other autoimmune diseases or uncontrolled infections were excluded. The PBMC fraction was derived from around 10 ml of fresh peripheral blood.

The receptor was derived from a woman between 25 and 40 years old with Graves' ophthalmopathy. The specimen sequenced was blood. The V and J genes are TRBV24-1 and TRBJ2-2, with TRBD2 identical over 12 bases. Here the CDR3 DNA reads TGTGCCACCAGTGATGGAGCTAGCGGGGGGGCCATGACCACCGGGGAGCTGTTTTTT. This gives the protein CATSDGASGGAMTTGELFF.